The rows below give T cell receptor beta chains drawn from one sample of a study of early T cells in non-severe SARS-CoV-2 infection. TCRdb processed the 5' RACE reads anew with MiXCR; each CDR3 protein has one entry. Of over 60,000 distinct CDR3 sequences listed, about 9.4% were seen once; the top ten hold around 8%. The sample in question was whole blood, obtained at baseline. The source of these receptors is an adult who was a healthcare worker with PCR-confirmed SARS-CoV-2 infection or an uninfected control (not recorded which). CDR3s include the opening cysteine and the closing phenylalanine or tryptophan. D genes are given only for firm matches. Clone size is not always given. Where it is, it says once, few, many or a class for expanded clones.

v_call: TRBV11-2; d_call: TRBD1; j_call: TRBJ2-1; clone_size: few; cdr3_nt: TGTGCCAGCAGCTTAGATCGACAGGGGGCAGGGTATGAGCAGTTCTTC; cdr3_aa: CASSLDRQGAGYEQFF
v_call: TRBV5-1; d_call: .; j_call: TRBJ2-1; clone_size: .; cdr3_nt: TGCGCCAGCAGCTTGGGGGAGTGGAATGAGCAGTTCTTC; cdr3_aa: CASSLGEWNEQFF
v_call: TRBV10-3; d_call: .; j_call: TRBJ1-4; clone_size: few; cdr3_nt: TGTGCCATCAGTGAGTCGGGCGGGACTAATGAAAAACTGTTTTTT; cdr3_aa: CAISESGGTNEKLFF
v_call: TRBV7-3; d_call: TRBD1; j_call: TRBJ1-1; clone_size: .; cdr3_nt: TGTGCCAGCAGCTTAATGGGACAGGGGGCAGGCACTGAAGCTTTCTTT; cdr3_aa: CASSLMGQGAGTEAFF
v_call: TRBV5-4; d_call: TRBD2; j_call: TRBJ2-7; clone_size: many; cdr3_nt: TGTGCCAGCAGCCCGAGCGGGGGGGCCTCTACGAAGCAGTACTTC; cdr3_aa: CASSPSGGASTKQYF
v_call: TRBV30; d_call: TRBD1; j_call: TRBJ1-6; clone_size: many; cdr3_nt: TGTGCCTGGAGAGGGACAGGGGTCATCTCACCCCTCCACTTT; cdr3_aa: CAWRGTGVISPLHF
v_call: TRBV20-1; d_call: TRBD2; j_call: TRBJ2-3; clone_size: .; cdr3_nt: TGCAGTGCTAGAGTCGGGACTAGCGGGGGCCGCGATACGCAGTATTTT; cdr3_aa: CSARVGTSGGRDTQYF
v_call: TRBV29-1; d_call: TRBD2; j_call: TRBJ2-2; clone_size: many; cdr3_nt: TGCAGCGTTGACCGCGCGGGGGGCGGGGAGCTGTTTTTT; cdr3_aa: CSVDRAGGGELFF
v_call: TRBV9; d_call: .; j_call: TRBJ2-2; clone_size: .; cdr3_nt: TGTGCCAGCAGCGTATCCCCCCCCGGGGCAGGGACCGGGGAGCTGTTTTTT; cdr3_aa: CASSVSPPGAGTGELFF
v_call: TRBV30; d_call: TRBD2; j_call: TRBJ2-7; clone_size: .; cdr3_nt: TGTGCCTGGAGTTACCGACTAGCGGGGTCGTACGAGCAGTACTTC; cdr3_aa: CAWSYRLAGSYEQYF
v_call: TRBV5-1; d_call: .; j_call: TRBJ1-2; clone_size: many; cdr3_nt: TGCGCCAGCAGGGAGGAGGTTAGACGGGACTATGGCTACACCTTC; cdr3_aa: CASREEVRRDYGYTF
v_call: TRBV20-1; d_call: .; j_call: TRBJ2-5; clone_size: .; cdr3_nt: TGCAGTGCTCGCCTGGGCGGGGGCTACCAAGAGACCCAGTACTTC; cdr3_aa: CSARLGGGYQETQYF
v_call: TRBV7-9; d_call: .; j_call: TRBJ1-2; clone_size: .; cdr3_nt: TGTGCCAGCAGCTCAACACCTTATGGCTACACCTTC; cdr3_aa: CASSSTPYGYTF
v_call: TRBV2; d_call: TRBD1; j_call: TRBJ1-6; clone_size: .; cdr3_nt: TGTGCCGGTACTACAGGGGTCGATTCACCCCTCCACTTT; cdr3_aa: CAGTTGVDSPLHF
v_call: TRBV6-5; d_call: .; j_call: TRBJ2-5; clone_size: .; cdr3_nt: TGTGCCAGCAGCAACAGCTGGATCGGAGAGACCCAGTACTTC; cdr3_aa: CASSNSWIGETQYF
v_call: TRBV5-5; d_call: .; j_call: TRBJ2-1; clone_size: .; cdr3_nt: TGTGCCAGCAGCTTGCTGCAGGGCCCCTACAATGAGCAGTTCTTC; cdr3_aa: CASSLLQGPYNEQFF
v_call: TRBV7-9; d_call: .; j_call: TRBJ2-4; clone_size: many; cdr3_nt: TGTGCCAGCAGCCACGGGACAGCGGGACCGAACATTCAGTACTTC; cdr3_aa: CASSHGTAGPNIQYF
v_call: TRBV7-9; d_call: .; j_call: TRBJ2-3; clone_size: many; cdr3_nt: TGTGCCAGCAGCTCCGACACGATCTACAGGGATCCTAGCACAGATACGCAGTATTTT; cdr3_aa: CASSSDTIYRDPSTDTQYF
v_call: TRBV7-9; d_call: TRBD1; j_call: TRBJ1-1; clone_size: few; cdr3_nt: TGTGCCAGCAGCCAGGGACAGGTTAACACTGAAGCTTTCTTT; cdr3_aa: CASSQGQVNTEAFF
v_call: TRBV20-1; d_call: .; j_call: TRBJ1-3; clone_size: many; cdr3_nt: TGCAGTGCTAGCTACGGTGCAGGAAACACCATATATTTT; cdr3_aa: CSASYGAGNTIYF
v_call: TRBV18; d_call: .; j_call: TRBJ1-1; clone_size: many; cdr3_nt: TGTGCCAGCTCACCTGGTATAAACACTGAAGCTTTCTTT; cdr3_aa: CASSPGINTEAFF
v_call: TRBV18; d_call: TRBD2; j_call: TRBJ2-5; clone_size: many; cdr3_nt: TGTGCCAGCTCACCAGGACTAGCGGGACAAGAGACCCAGTACTTC; cdr3_aa: CASSPGLAGQETQYF
v_call: TRBV9; d_call: .; j_call: TRBJ2-5; clone_size: many; cdr3_nt: TGTGCCAGCAGCGTAGAAGCGGTGGAGACCCAGTACTTC; cdr3_aa: CASSVEAVETQYF
v_call: TRBV28; d_call: .; j_call: TRBJ1-1; clone_size: .; cdr3_nt: TGTGCCAGCAGTTTTGAGGATGGAGCTTTCTTT; cdr3_aa: CASSFEDGAFF
v_call: TRBV30; d_call: .; j_call: TRBJ2-7; clone_size: .; cdr3_nt: TGTGCCTGGACCGTTGGGAGTACGCCGTACTTC; cdr3_aa: CAWTVGSTPYF
v_call: TRBV5-1; d_call: .; j_call: TRBJ1-2; clone_size: once; cdr3_nt: TGCGCCAGCAGCTTCGGAGCGAACTATGGCTACACCTTC; cdr3_aa: CASSFGANYGYTF
v_call: TRBV5-1; d_call: .; j_call: TRBJ2-5; clone_size: few; cdr3_nt: TGCGCCAGCAGCTTGGCCTCTCCCGCGGCTGGAGAGACCCAGTACTTC; cdr3_aa: CASSLASPAAGETQYF
v_call: TRBV7-2; d_call: TRBD2; j_call: TRBJ2-5; clone_size: .; cdr3_nt: TGTGCCAGCAGCTTAGCCGGGACTAGCGGGGGGAGAGAGACCCAGTACTTC; cdr3_aa: CASSLAGTSGGRETQYF
v_call: TRBV5-1; d_call: .; j_call: TRBJ2-3; clone_size: few; cdr3_nt: TGCGCCAGCAGCCACGGACCCTCGGCGGTAGCAGATACGCAGTATTTT; cdr3_aa: CASSHGPSAVADTQYF
v_call: TRBV7-2; d_call: .; j_call: TRBJ2-7; clone_size: .; cdr3_nt: TGTGCCAGCAGCTTAGTAGAACAGGGGAGGTACGAGCAGTACTTC; cdr3_aa: CASSLVEQGRYEQYF
v_call: TRBV30; d_call: TRBD2; j_call: TRBJ2-1; clone_size: many; cdr3_nt: TGTGCCTGGAGTACACTAGCGGGGGGAGATGAGCAGTTCTTC; cdr3_aa: CAWSTLAGGDEQFF
v_call: TRBV7-2; d_call: TRBD2; j_call: TRBJ2-1; clone_size: many; cdr3_nt: TGTGCCAGCAGCTTAGCTCGACTAGCGGACAGCACTCAGTTCTTC; cdr3_aa: CASSLARLADSTQFF
v_call: TRBV5-1; d_call: TRBD1; j_call: TRBJ2-4; clone_size: .; cdr3_nt: TGCGCCAGCAGCCCGGGGACAGGTGGTAACATTCAGTACTTC; cdr3_aa: CASSPGTGGNIQYF
v_call: TRBV24-1; d_call: .; j_call: TRBJ2-3; clone_size: many; cdr3_nt: TGTGCCACCAGTGCACGAAACAGCTTCGGCACAGATACGCAGTATTTT; cdr3_aa: CATSARNSFGTDTQYF
v_call: TRBV7-2; d_call: .; j_call: TRBJ2-1; clone_size: .; cdr3_nt: TGTGCCAGCAGCTCTGGTCCGGTCTCCTACAGTGAGCAGTTCTTC; cdr3_aa: CASSSGPVSYSEQFF
v_call: TRBV2; d_call: TRBD2; j_call: TRBJ2-2; clone_size: once; cdr3_nt: TGTGCCAGCAGGCCAGGACTAGGAACCGGGGAGCTGTTTTTT; cdr3_aa: CASRPGLGTGELFF
v_call: TRBV7-9; d_call: .; j_call: TRBJ2-1; clone_size: few; cdr3_nt: TGTGCCAGCCGCCCTACCGGCGAGCAGTTCTTC; cdr3_aa: CASRPTGEQFF
v_call: TRBV4-1; d_call: .; j_call: TRBJ1-6; clone_size: many; cdr3_nt: TGCGCCAGCAGCCAAGAGTCAGGGGTAGATAATTCACCCCTCCACTTT; cdr3_aa: CASSQESGVDNSPLHF
v_call: TRBV5-1; d_call: .; j_call: TRBJ2-7; clone_size: .; cdr3_nt: TGCGCCAGCAGCTTCGAAGCCTACGAGCAGTACTTC; cdr3_aa: CASSFEAYEQYF
v_call: TRBV6-5; d_call: .; j_call: TRBJ1-6; clone_size: many; cdr3_nt: TGTGCCAGCAGAAGGGACGGTGGGTCACCCCTCCACTTT; cdr3_aa: CASRRDGGSPLHF
v_call: TRBV5-6; d_call: .; j_call: TRBJ2-2; clone_size: many; cdr3_nt: TGTGCCAGCAGCTTGGGGCCTTCGAACACCGGGGAGCTGTTTTTT; cdr3_aa: CASSLGPSNTGELFF
v_call: TRBV12-3/TRBV12-4; d_call: TRBD1; j_call: TRBJ2-2; clone_size: .; cdr3_nt: TGTGCCAGCAGCCCGACAGGGGTCCCCGGGGAGCTGTTTTTT; cdr3_aa: CASSPTGVPGELFF
v_call: TRBV7-2; d_call: TRBD2; j_call: TRBJ2-3; clone_size: few; cdr3_nt: TGTGCCAGCAGCTTAGCCGGGGGGGCCCGCACAGATACGCAGTATTTT; cdr3_aa: CASSLAGGARTDTQYF
v_call: TRBV29-1; d_call: TRBD1; j_call: TRBJ2-7; clone_size: few; cdr3_nt: TGCAGCGTTGCTCAGGGGGCCTTCTCCTACGAGCAGTACTTC; cdr3_aa: CSVAQGAFSYEQYF
v_call: TRBV13; d_call: TRBD2; j_call: TRBJ2-3; clone_size: many; cdr3_nt: TGTGCCAGCAGCTTAAGGCTAGCGGGATACACAGATACGCAGTATTTT; cdr3_aa: CASSLRLAGYTDTQYF
v_call: TRBV20-1; d_call: TRBD2; j_call: TRBJ2-7; clone_size: many; cdr3_nt: TGCAGTGCTAGAGATTCAGGACTAGCGGGGGGGTCCCTTTACGAGCAGTACTTC; cdr3_aa: CSARDSGLAGGSLYEQYF
v_call: TRBV7-2; d_call: TRBD1; j_call: TRBJ2-1; clone_size: many; cdr3_nt: TGTGCCAGCAGCAAGAGACAGGGACCCCAAACACAGAATGAGCAGTTCTTC; cdr3_aa: CASSKRQGPQTQNEQFF
v_call: TRBV7-9; d_call: TRBD1; j_call: TRBJ2-3; clone_size: few; cdr3_nt: TGTGCCAGCAGCCACGGGGACAGGTTGGCCCCCACAGATACGCAGTATTTT; cdr3_aa: CASSHGDRLAPTDTQYF
v_call: TRBV12-3/TRBV12-4; d_call: TRBD1; j_call: TRBJ1-6; clone_size: .; cdr3_nt: TGTGCCAGCAGTCCAGGGGGCTTCCTCACCCTCCACTTT; cdr3_aa: CASSPGGFLTLHF
v_call: TRBV14; d_call: TRBD2; j_call: TRBJ2-7; clone_size: .; cdr3_nt: TGTGCCAGCAGCCACGGACTAGCCGGGCAGTACTTC; cdr3_aa: CASSHGLAGQYF
v_call: TRBV7-2; d_call: TRBD1; j_call: TRBJ2-7; clone_size: few; cdr3_nt: TGTGCCAGTCTAAAAAACGGAGTTCCCGGGACAGGAATCCCTCCCTACGAGCAGTACTTC; cdr3_aa: CASLKNGVPGTGIPPYEQYF